This is a list of T cell receptor beta chains from one sample in a study of T-cell reconstitution after alpha-beta-depleted transplantation in children. One entry per CDR3 protein, called by TCRdb with MiXCR from the PCR reads. This table holds more than 85,000 distinct CDR3 sequences, about 7.5% found once. The specimen comprised PBMCs, sampled before TCRalphabeta/CD19-depleted stem cell transplant. The receptors were sampled from a boy between 2 and 15 years old with acute lymphoblastic leukemia, due to receive a stem cell transplant. Both conserved end residues are part of each CDR3. The D gene is left open where the match is weak. Some rows mark clone size as missing; the rest say once, few, many or name a class of expanded clone.

CDR3 protein | CDR3 DNA | J gene | D gene | V gene | clone size
CASRSQGGWTDTQYF | TGTGCCAGCAGGTCCCAGGGGGGTTGGACAGATACGCAGTATTTT | TRBJ2-3 | . | TRBV2 | few
CASSEGEGAYEQYF | TGTGCCAGCAGTGAAGGGGAAGGAGCCTACGAGCAGTACTTC | TRBJ2-7 | . | TRBV6-1 | many
CASSVGTGTNEKLFF | TGTGCCAGCAGCGTAGGGACAGGGACTAATGAAAAACTGTTTTTT | TRBJ1-4 | TRBD1 | TRBV9 | .
CSAREGLAVSPAYEQYF | TGCAGTGCTAGAGAAGGACTAGCGGTATCTCCAGCTTACGAGCAGTACTTC | TRBJ2-7 | TRBD2 | TRBV20-1 | .
CASSLLGGSGANVLTF | TGTGCCAGCAGTCTACTTGGGGGCTCTGGGGCCAACGTCCTGACTTTC | TRBJ2-6 | . | TRBV6-5 | many
CASSLGPDRGFEQYF | TGTGCCAGCAGCTTGGGGCCGGACAGGGGTTTCGAGCAGTACTTC | TRBJ2-7 | TRBD1 | TRBV5-5 | few
CATAGGARDTQYF | TGTGCCACCGCCGGGGGGGCCCGAGATACGCAGTATTTT | TRBJ2-3 | TRBD2 | TRBV6-1 | .
CASSLGARDGSYEQYF | TGCGCCAGCAGCTTGGGAGCTCGAGACGGCTCCTACGAGCAGTACTTC | TRBJ2-7 | . | TRBV5-1 | many
CASSPGGQPQHF | TGTGCCAGCAGCCCAGGGGGTCAGCCCCAGCATTTT | TRBJ1-5 | TRBD1 | TRBV7-9 | .
CASSLFLKGYTF | TGTGCCAGCAGTTTGTTTTTGAAGGGCTACACCTTC | TRBJ1-2 | . | TRBV12-3/TRBV12-4 | .
CASTLGRRGNYGYTF | TGTGCCAGCACTCTTGGGAGGCGGGGGAACTATGGCTACACCTTC | TRBJ1-2 | . | TRBV12-3/TRBV12-4 | .
CASTKKSGFVDEQYF | TGTGCCAGCACCAAAAAATCGGGGTTTGTTGACGAGCAGTACTTC | TRBJ2-7 | . | TRBV6-1 | few
CASSLAPYITLYEQYF | TGTGCCAGCAGTTTAGCGCCGTACATAACTCTCTACGAGCAGTACTTC | TRBJ2-7 | . | TRBV12-3/TRBV12-4 | .
CASSSPGTESTDTQYF | TGCGCCAGCAGCTCTCCCGGGACCGAAAGCACAGATACGCAGTATTTT | TRBJ2-3 | . | TRBV5-1 | .
CASSDRGRGVAQPQHF | TGTGCCAGCAGTGATAGGGGGCGCGGAGTGGCTCAGCCCCAGCATTTT | TRBJ1-5 | TRBD1 | TRBV6-1 | many
CASSQLSGHSSYNEQFF | TGCGCCAGCAGCCAGTTAAGCGGGCATAGCTCCTACAATGAGCAGTTCTTC | TRBJ2-1 | . | TRBV4-1 | many
CASSIVFGARTEAFF | TGTGCCAGTAGTATAGTATTCGGGGCACGGACTGAAGCTTTCTTT | TRBJ1-1 | . | TRBV19 | few
CASSFNGYGYTF | TGTGCCAGCAGCTTCAATGGCTATGGCTACACCTTC | TRBJ1-2 | . | TRBV7-2 | many
CSAAVGTANSGNTIYF | TGCAGTGCTGCAGTGGGGACAGCTAACTCTGGAAACACCATATATTTT | TRBJ1-3 | TRBD1 | TRBV20-1 | many
CASSWRGTSGGPIAGANVLTF | TGCGCCAGCAGCTGGAGGGGGACTAGCGGGGGGCCCATCGCTGGGGCCAACGTCCTGACTTTC | TRBJ2-6 | TRBD2 | TRBV5-1 | .
CASSEQWRDEQYF | TGTGCCAGCAGTGAACAGTGGAGGGACGAGCAGTACTTC | TRBJ2-7 | . | TRBV25-1 | many
CASSHRSGVETQYF | TGTGCCAGCAGCCACAGGTCGGGAGTAGAGACCCAGTACTTC | TRBJ2-5 | . | TRBV11-1 | few
CASSQKPLAGASNTGELFF | TGCGCCAGCAGCCAGAAACCACTAGCGGGGGCCTCGAACACCGGGGAGCTGTTTTTT | TRBJ2-2 | TRBD2 | TRBV4-3 | .
CASSNGGSQETQYF | TGTGCCAGCAGTAACGGGGGTAGTCAAGAGACCCAGTACTTC | TRBJ2-5 | . | TRBV12-3/TRBV12-4 | many
CASSLPQGWDTGELFF | TGTGCCAGCAGCCTACCCCAGGGTTGGGACACCGGGGAGCTGTTTTTT | TRBJ2-2 | . | TRBV5-6 | many
CASSRQGKGGNTIYF | TGTGCCAGCAGTCGACAGGGGAAAGGTGGAAACACCATATATTTT | TRBJ1-3 | TRBD1 | TRBV6-1 | .
CASSFSGTSGVGDTQYF | TGTGCCAGCAGCTTCTCCGGGACTAGCGGGGTCGGGGATACGCAGTATTTT | TRBJ2-3 | TRBD2 | TRBV5-5 | many
CASSEARGTGANVLTF | TGTGCCAGCAGTGAAGCGCGGGGAACTGGGGCCAACGTCCTGACTTTC | TRBJ2-6 | . | TRBV6-1 | many
CASREESGEQYNEQFF | TGTGCCAGCAGGGAGGAAAGCGGGGAGCAATACAATGAGCAGTTCTTC | TRBJ2-1 | TRBD2 | TRBV6-1 | few
CASSWSIRGGSGANVLTF | TGTGCCAGCAGTTGGTCAATCAGGGGGGGCTCTGGGGCCAACGTCCTGACTTTC | TRBJ2-6 | . | TRBV6-5 | few
CASSQDPGWGYTF | TGTGCCAGCAGCCAAGACCCTGGCTGGGGCTACACCTTC | TRBJ1-2 | . | TRBV3-1 | many
CSVGQGAVNEQFF | TGCAGCGTTGGACAGGGGGCTGTCAATGAGCAGTTCTTC | TRBJ2-1 | TRBD1 | TRBV29-1 | many
CSAKDTEAFF | TGCAGTGCGAAGGACACTGAAGCTTTCTTT | TRBJ1-1 | . | TRBV20-1 | many
CASTEPKSGEVNEQYF | TGTGCCAGCACCGAGCCTAAGTCAGGGGAAGTCAACGAGCAGTACTTC | TRBJ2-7 | . | TRBV6-1 | few
CARKDTPLNEKLFF | TGTGCCCGAAAAGATACACCGCTTAATGAAAAACTGTTTTTT | TRBJ1-4 | . | TRBV19 | many
CASSHSGRTGYNSPLHF | TGTGCCAGCAGCCACTCTGGAAGGACTGGTTATAATTCACCCCTCCACTTT | TRBJ1-6 | . | TRBV3-1 | .
CASSYTLLERFF | TGTGCCAGCAGTTACACCCTTTTGGAGCGGTTCTTC | TRBJ2-1 | . | TRBV6-2/TRBV6-3 | .
CASSDSGGSNQPQHF | TGTGCCAGCAGTGACTCGGGGGGCAGCAATCAGCCCCAGCATTTT | TRBJ1-5 | . | TRBV6-4 | few
CASTNLAHEQYF | TGCGCCAGCACCAACCTGGCCCACGAGCAGTACTTC | TRBJ2-7 | . | TRBV5-1 | few
CASSSVYDTLTYEQYF | TGCGCCAGCAGCTCAGTCTATGACACCCTGACCTACGAGCAGTACTTC | TRBJ2-7 | . | TRBV5-1 | many
CASSANPGQGGSPLHF | TGTGCCAGCAGCGCCAATCCGGGACAGGGCGGTTCACCCCTCCACTTT | TRBJ1-6 | TRBD1 | TRBV13 | many
CASSLNRGFSYEQYF | TGTGCCAGCAGCTTAAACAGGGGTTTCTCCTACGAGCAGTACTTC | TRBJ2-7 | TRBD1 | TRBV7-2 | few
CASSQDQSGTSQETQYF | TGCGCCAGCAGCCAAGATCAATCGGGGACATCGCAAGAGACCCAGTACTTC | TRBJ2-5 | . | TRBV4-3 | few
CASSLGVKYNEQFF | TGTGCCAGCAGCTTAGGGGTCAAGTACAATGAGCAGTTCTTC | TRBJ2-1 | . | TRBV7-2 | .
CASSPDRPNTGELFF | TGCGCCAGCAGCCCGGACAGACCGAACACCGGGGAGCTGTTTTTT | TRBJ2-2 | . | TRBV5-1 | .
CASSPGTADEQYF | TGTGCCAGCAGCCCGGGGACTGCCGACGAGCAGTACTTC | TRBJ2-7 | . | TRBV14 | many